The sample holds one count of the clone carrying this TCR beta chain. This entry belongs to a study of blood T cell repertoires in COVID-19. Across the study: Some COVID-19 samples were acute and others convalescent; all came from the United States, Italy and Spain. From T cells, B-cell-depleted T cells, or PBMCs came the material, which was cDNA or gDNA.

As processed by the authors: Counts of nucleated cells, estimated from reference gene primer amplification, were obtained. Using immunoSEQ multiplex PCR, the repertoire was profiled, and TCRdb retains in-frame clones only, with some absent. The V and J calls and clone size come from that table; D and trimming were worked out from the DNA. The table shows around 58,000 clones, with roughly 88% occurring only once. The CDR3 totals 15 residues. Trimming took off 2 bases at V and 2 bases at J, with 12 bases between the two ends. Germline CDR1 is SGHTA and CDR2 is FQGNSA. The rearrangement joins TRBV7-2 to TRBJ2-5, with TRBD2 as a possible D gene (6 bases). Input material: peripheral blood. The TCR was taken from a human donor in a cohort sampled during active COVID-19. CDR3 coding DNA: TGTGCCAGCAGCTTACCGGCGGGGCTACAAGAGACCCAGTACTTC. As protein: CASSLPAGLQETQYF.